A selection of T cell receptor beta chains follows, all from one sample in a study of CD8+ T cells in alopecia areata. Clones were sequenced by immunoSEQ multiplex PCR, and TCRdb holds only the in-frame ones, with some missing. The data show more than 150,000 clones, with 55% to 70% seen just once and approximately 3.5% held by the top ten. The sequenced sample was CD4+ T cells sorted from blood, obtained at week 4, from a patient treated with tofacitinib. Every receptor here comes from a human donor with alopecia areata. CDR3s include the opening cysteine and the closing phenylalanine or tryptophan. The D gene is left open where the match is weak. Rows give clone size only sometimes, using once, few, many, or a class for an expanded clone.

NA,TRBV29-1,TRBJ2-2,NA,CSVRQNTGELFF,TGCAGCGTTCGGCAGAACACCGGGGAGCTGTTTTTT
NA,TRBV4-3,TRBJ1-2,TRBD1,CASSLQGDGYTF,TGCGCCAGCAGCCTACAGGGGGATGGCTACACCTTC
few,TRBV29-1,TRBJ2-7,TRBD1,CSVRQGTYEQYF,TGCAGCGTACGACAGGGAACTTACGAGCAGTACTTC
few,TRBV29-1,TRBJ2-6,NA,CSVGRGGHGANVLTF,TGCAGCGTCGGTCGTGGCGGGCATGGGGCCAACGTCCTGACTTTC
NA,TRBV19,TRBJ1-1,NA,CASSIGGTNTEAFF,TGTGCCAGTAGTATAGGGGGGACGAACACTGAAGCTTTCTTT
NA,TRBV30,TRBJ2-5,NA,CAWSPGLDGILEQYF,TGTGCCTGGAGTCCAGGGCTGGACGGCATACTAGAGCAGTACTTC
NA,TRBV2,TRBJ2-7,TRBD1,CASSYLTGGEDEQYF,TGTGCCAGCTCTTACCTGACAGGGGGCGAAGACGAGCAGTACTTC
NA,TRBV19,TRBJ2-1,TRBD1,CASSIRTGSSYNEQFF,TGTGCCAGTAGTATTAGGACAGGTAGCTCCTACAATGAGCAGTTCTTC
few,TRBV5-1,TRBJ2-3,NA,CASSSSTDTQYF,TGCGCCAGCAGCTCTAGCACAGATACGCAGTATTTT
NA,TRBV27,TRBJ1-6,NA,CASMDVRVTRYGNSPLHF,TGTGCCAGCATGGACGTCAGGGTAACTCGGTACGGGAATTCACCCCTCCACTTT
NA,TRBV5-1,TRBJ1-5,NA,CASSPGEGNQPQHF,TGCGCCAGCAGCCCCGGGGAGGGGAATCAGCCCCAGCATTTT
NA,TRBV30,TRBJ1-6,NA,CAWSADPSSARHF,TGTGCCTGGAGTGCAGACCCCTCTAGCGCTCGCCACTTT
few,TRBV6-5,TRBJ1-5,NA,CASSLGGIGNQPQHF,TGTGCCAGCAGCCTAGGGGGGATTGGCAATCAGCCCCAGCATTTT
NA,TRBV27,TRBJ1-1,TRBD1,CASSTQGGANTEAFF,TGTGCCAGCAGCACGCAAGGGGGCGCGAACACTGAAGCTTTCTTT
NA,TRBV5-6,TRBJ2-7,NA,CASSATRSSYEQYF,TGTGCCAGCAGCGCTACACGGAGCTCCTACGAGCAGTACTTC
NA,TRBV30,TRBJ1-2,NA,CAWMGQGSYGYTF,TGTGCCTGGATGGGGCAGGGTAGCTATGGCTACACCTTC
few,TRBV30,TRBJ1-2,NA,CAWSVSKGSISGYTF,TGTGCCTGGAGCGTTTCGAAGGGCTCGATCAGTGGCTACACCTTC
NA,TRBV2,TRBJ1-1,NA,CASSEWQGNTEAFF,TGTGCCAGCAGTGAGTGGCAGGGGAACACTGAAGCTTTCTTT
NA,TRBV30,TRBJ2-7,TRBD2,CAWRSLAGTVEQYF,TGTGCCTGGAGAAGCCTAGCGGGGACGGTCGAGCAGTACTTC
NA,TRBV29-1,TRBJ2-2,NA,CSVRTRGDRATGELFF,TGCAGCGTCCGAACGCGGGGGGACAGGGCTACCGGGGAGCTGTTTTTT
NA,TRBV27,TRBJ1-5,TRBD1,CASSPQTGVGQPQHF,TGTGCCAGCAGTCCGCAGACAGGGGTCGGTCAGCCCCAGCATTTT
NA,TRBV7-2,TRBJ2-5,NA,CASSLDRRLVGLETQYF,TGTGCCAGCAGCTTAGACCGGCGCCTAGTTGGTTTGGAGACCCAGTACTTC
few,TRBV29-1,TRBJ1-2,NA,CSVEGGAFANYGYTF,TGCAGCGTTGAAGGCGGGGCCTTCGCTAACTATGGCTACACCTTC
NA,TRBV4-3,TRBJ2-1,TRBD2,CASSRLGGAGYNNEQFF,TGCGCCAGCAGCCGCCTGGGAGGGGCCGGGTACAACAATGAGCAGTTCTTC
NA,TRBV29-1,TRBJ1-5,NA,CSVDYARDPPNFGNQPQHF,TGCAGCGTTGATTACGCCCGGGACCCTCCGAATTTTGGCAATCAGCCCCAGCATTTT
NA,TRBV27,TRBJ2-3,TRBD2,CASSSLPGTSGGADTQYF,TGTGCCAGCAGTTCGCTACCCGGGACTAGCGGGGGGGCAGATACGCAGTATTTT
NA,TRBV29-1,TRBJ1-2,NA,CSGETYRGGGYTF,TGCAGCGGAGAGACTTATCGAGGGGGTGGCTACACCTTC
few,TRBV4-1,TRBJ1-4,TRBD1,CASSLQPGQINEKLFF,TGCGCCAGCAGCCTACAACCGGGACAGATAAATGAAAAACTGTTTTTT
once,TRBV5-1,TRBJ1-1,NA,CASSLIGEGSEAFF,TGCGCCAGCAGCTTGATTGGCGAGGGGTCTGAAGCTTTCTTT
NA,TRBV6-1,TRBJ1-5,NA,CASSAENSNQPQHF,TGTGCCAGCAGTGCGGAAAATAGCAATCAGCCCCAGCATTTT
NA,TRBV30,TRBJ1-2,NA,CAWRPTGYGYTF,TGTGCCTGGAGACCGACTGGGTATGGCTACACCTTC
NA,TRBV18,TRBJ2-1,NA,CASSPGQARDEQFF,TGTGCCAGCTCACCAGGGCAGGCGAGGGATGAGCAGTTCTTC
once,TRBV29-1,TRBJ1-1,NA,CSVGALLNTEAFF,TGCAGCGTGGGGGCACTTTTGAACACTGAAGCTTTCTTT
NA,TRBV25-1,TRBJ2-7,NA,CASSARLYEQYF,TGTGCCAGCAGTGCCCGATTATACGAGCAGTACTTC
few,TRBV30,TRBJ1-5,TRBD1,CAWAGQGGFSYSNQPQHF,TGTGCCTGGGCTGGACAGGGAGGGTTCAGTTATAGCAATCAGCCCCAGCATTTT
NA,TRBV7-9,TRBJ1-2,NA,CASSLAAAAPSGYTF,TGTGCCAGCAGCTTAGCTGCGGCAGCCCCGAGCGGCTACACCTTC
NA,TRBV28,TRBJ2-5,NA,CASSLRGPQETQYF,TGTGCCAGCAGTTTACGGGGGCCTCAAGAGACCCAGTACTTC
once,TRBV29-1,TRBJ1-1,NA,CSVATGRNTEAFF,TGCAGCGTTGCTACAGGGAGGAACACTGAAGCTTTCTTT
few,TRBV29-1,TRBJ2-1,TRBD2,CSGSGRTYNEQFF,TGCAGCGGAAGCGGGAGAACGTACAATGAGCAGTTCTTC
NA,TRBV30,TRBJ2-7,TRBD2,CAWSVRSGGANMPSYEQYF,TGTGCCTGGAGTGTCAGGAGCGGGGGGGCGAATATGCCGTCCTACGAGCAGTACTTC
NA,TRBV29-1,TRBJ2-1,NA,CSVEETRFWQFF,TGCAGCGTTGAAGAGACTCGATTTTGGCAGTTCTTC
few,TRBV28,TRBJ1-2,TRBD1,CASSLPRATGGTTLNYGYTF,TGTGCCAGCAGTTTGCCCCGCGCTACAGGGGGCACAACTCTTAACTATGGCTACACCTTC
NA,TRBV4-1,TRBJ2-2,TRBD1,CASSQPGQGRTGELFF,TGCGCCAGCAGCCAACCCGGACAGGGGAGGACCGGGGAGCTGTTTTTT